These 31 T cell receptor beta chains originate from one sample sequenced in a study of shared clonotypes between healthy human individuals. The data were produced by immunoSEQ multiplex PCR, yet TCRdb's version contains in-frame clones alone and is incomplete. Altogether a few million clones are present, under 97% being singletons, with the ten largest covering 0.1% to 0.15%. Sequenced sample: naive CD4+ T cells sorted from blood. Specified subset: CD45RA+ positively selected. All receptors derive from a man aged 18 to 35 in good health.

The J gene is TRBJ1-4, the V gene TRBV7-2, with a tentative D call TRBD1 (6 bases). Trimming removed 5 bases at V and 8 bases at J, with 15 bases between. This CDR3 region has 14 residues. From germline, CDR1 is SGHTA and CDR2 FQGNSA. The CDR3 here is CASSSQGRGEKLFF. Written as DNA, the CDR3 is TGTGCCAGCAGCAGTCAGGGGAGAGGGGAAAAACTGTTTTTT.

This clone was picked up one time. The rearrangement uses TRBV2 and TRBJ2-7, with a tentative D call TRBD2 (5 bases). V lost 6 bases and J 0 bases, leaving 18 bases between the germline ends. Germline CDR1 reads SNHLY; CDR2 reads FYNNEI. This CDR3 has 16 residues. CDR3 DNA: TGTGCCAGCAGGGGTCCGGGAACAGCGAGCTCCTACGAGCAGTACTTC. The encoded protein is CASRGPGTASSYEQYF.

The V and J genes are TRBV11-2 and TRBJ1-2, with 8 nucleotides matching TRBD1. Germline V gene data show CDR1 as SGHAT and CDR2 as FQNNGV. This CDR3 region has 18 residues. V gave up 0 bases and J gave up 8 bases; unmatched junction bases: 17. The CDR3 reads CASSLDRGQGAYLPGYTF. CDR3 in DNA: TGTGCCAGCAGCTTAGATCGAGGGCAGGGGGCGTACCTTCCGGGCTACACCTTC. Based on the CDR3 plus reference TRBV11-2 and TRBJ1-2, the full variable domain is EAGVAQSPRYKIIEKRQSVAFWCNPISGHATLYWYQQILGQGPKLLIQFQNNGVVDDSQLPKDRFSAERLKGVDSTLKIQPAKLEDSAVYLCASSLDRGQGAYLPGYTFGSGTRLTVV.

Points on this clone: Relative to the germline gene, one junction end is altered; a read error may explain this. The chain carries TRBV2 and TRBJ2-7, with D unresolved. CDR3 length equals 14 residues. CDR1 is SNHLY, CDR2 FYNNEI, per germline. The DNA of the CDR3 is TGTGCCAGCAGCGAAGCGCAACCATCCTACGAGCAGTACTTC. This codes for CASSEAQPSYEQYF.

This sequence joins TRBV13 and TRBJ2-3, with a weak D call TRBD2 (6 bases). Germline CDR1 PRHDT, CDR2 FYEKMQ (reference sequence). Trimming left V 0 bases short and J 5 bases short, with 15 bases between. The CDR3 is 16 residues long. The CDR3 protein is CASSLGSGWRGDTQYF. CDR3 sequence (DNA): TGTGCCAGCAGCTTAGGAAGCGGGTGGAGAGGAGATACGCAGTATTTT.

The sample holds one count of this clone. The J gene is TRBJ1-1, the V gene TRBV14, with D tentatively TRBD1 (6 bases). From germline, CDR1 is SGHDN and CDR2 FVKESK. CDR3 length: 19 amino acids. Trimming removed 0 bases from V and 0 bases from J, with 20 bases in between. The CDR3 DNA follows: TGTGCCAGCAGCCAAGATAACCGTAGGGGGGGCTCTTTGAACACTGAAGCTTTCTTT. Its translation is CASSQDNRRGGSLNTEAFF.

The chain combines TRBV11-2 with TRBJ1-6; perhaps TRBD1 as D (5 bases). CDR1 is SGHAT, CDR2 FQNNGV, per germline. Trimming pared 7 bases from V and 9 bases from J, leaving 19 bases between. CDR3 length: 15 amino acids. The CDR3 here is CASTLDWQGGSPLHF. In nucleotides, the CDR3 is TGTGCCAGCACCCTAGATTGGCAGGGAGGTTCACCCCTCCACTTT.

In regard to this clone: Other DNA sequences in the sample encode the same CDR3. The V and J genes are TRBV2 and TRBJ2-1, with D uncertain. Germline V gene lookup returns CDR1 SNHLY and CDR2 FYNNEI. V shed 3 bases and J shed 4 bases, with 4 bases lying between them. The CDR3 runs 12 residues. The CDR3 protein is CASSDFYNEQFF. The CDR3, as DNA: TGTGCCAGCAGTGACTTTTACAATGAGCAGTTCTTC. The whole variable domain, filled in from reference TRBV2 and TRBJ2-1, reads EPEVTQTPSHQVTQMGQEVILRCVPISNHLYFYWYRQILGQKVEFLVSFYNNEISEKSEIFDDQFSVERPDGSNFTLKIRSTKLEDSAMYFCASSDFYNEQFFGPGTRLTVL.

This clone was seen just once. The chain links TRBV6-1 to TRBJ2-7; TRBD2 matches 8 bases. The CDR3 consists of 16 residues. The V segment lost 3 bases and the J segment 10 bases; nucleotides outside the gene matches: 17. Looked up from germline, CDR1 is MNHNS and CDR2 is SASEGT. The CDR3 DNA follows: TGTGCCAGCAGTGAGGCACATACGGGACGGGAGGGTCATCAGTACTTC. It yields the protein CASSEAHTGREGHQYF.

This rearrangement joins TRBV5-1 to TRBJ1-1, with TRBD1 matching 10 bases. The CDR3 is made up of 17 amino acids. V was clipped by 2 bases and J by 0 bases; unmatched bases: 7. The germline V gene has CDR1 SGHRS and CDR2 YFSETQ. CDR3 coding DNA: TGCGCCAGCAGCTTTCGGGGGACAGGGGAAATGAACACTGAAGCTTTCTTT. Encoded protein: CASSFRGTGEMNTEAFF.

The V gene is TRBV9, the J gene TRBJ1-1; D unclear. Between the trimmed V and J ends, which lost 3 bases and 4 bases, there was a span of 16 bases. CDR1 and CDR2 (germline): SGDLS, YYNGEE. The CDR3 consists of 15 residues. The CDR3, as DNA: TGTGCCAGCAGCGCACCAATAGCCGGGCCCACTGAAGCTTTCTTT. Its protein is CASSAPIAGPTEAFF.

J is TRBJ2-7 and V is TRBV4-3; TRBD2 aligns across 12 bases. With 0 bases clipped from V and 2 bases from J, the junction kept 2 bases outside the gene matches. This CDR3 has 16 residues. The germline V gene encodes CDR1 LGHNA and CDR2 YSLEER. The CDR3 bases are TGCGCCAGCAGCCAAGAACTAGCGGGAGGCCCCTACGAGCAGTACTTC. Translating gives CASSQELAGGPYEQYF.

This chain joins TRBV28 and TRBJ1-1; D not certain. Germline V gene sequence: CDR1 MDHEN, CDR2 SYDVKM. CDR3 length equals 15 residues. Trimming pared 3 bases from V and 1 base from J, leaving 12 bases between. As DNA, the CDR3 is TGTGCCAGCAGTTTTGTAAAGTTGGAGAACACTGAAGCTTTCTTT. Residues: CASSFVKLENTEAFF.

CDR3 sequence reads: CASSEEVAQPQHF. CDR3 sequence (DNA): TGTGCCAGCAGTGAAGAGGTTGCTCAGCCCCAGCATTTT. The chain couples TRBV2 to TRBJ1-5, with D unclear. CDR3 length: 13 amino acids. V lost 1 base, J lost 6 bases, and 7 bases lay in between. The germline CDR1 and CDR2 sequences are SNHLY and FYNNEI.

The rearrangement joins TRBV7-2 to TRBJ2-7, with D unresolved. V was trimmed by 5 bases and J by 0 bases, leaving 14 bases between them. The CDR3 spans 15 residues. The germline gives CDR1 SGHTA, CDR2 FQGNSA. DNA for the CDR3: TGTGCCAGCAGCCAGTCCCCAGTAAGCTCCTACGAGCAGTACTTC. Its translation: CASSQSPVSSYEQYF.

V usage is TRBV11-2 and J usage is TRBJ1-5; maybe TRBD1 (5 bases). The CDR3 is 15 amino acids. Between the trimmed V and J ends, which lost 5 bases and 4 bases, there was a span of 15 bases. Germline CDR1 reads SGHAT; CDR2 reads FQNNGV. The CDR3 DNA reads as TGTGCCAGCAGCCCCGGTGGGGGGATAAATCAGCCCCAGCATTTT. Amino acids: CASSPGGGINQPQHF.

To note about this clone: The same CDR3 is also encoded by other DNA sequences in this sample. The chain is built from TRBV19 and TRBJ2-3; 9 bases are shared with TRBD2. Looked up from germline, CDR1 is LNHDA and CDR2 is SQIVND (reference sequence). V was clipped by 5 bases and J by 0 bases; unmatched bases: 6. The CDR3 sequence is 16 residues long. This CDR3 is CASSLGLAGSTDTQYF. CDR3 nucleotides: TGTGCCAGTAGTTTAGGTCTAGCGGGGAGCACAGATACGCAGTATTTT. Full variable domain (remainder filled in from reference TRBV19 and TRBJ2-3): DGGITQSPKYLFRKEGQNVTLSCEQNLNHDAMYWYRQDPGQGLRLIYYSQIVNDFQKGDIAEGYSVSREKKESFPLTVTSAQKNPTAFYLCASSLGLAGSTDTQYFGPGTRLTVL.

This clone appeared once. V and J are TRBV30 and TRBJ2-7, with a tentative D call TRBD1 (5 bases). The CDR3 spans 15 residues. Germline V lookup: CDR1 GTSNPN, CDR2 SVGIG (reference sequence). Trimming stripped 3 bases from V and 0 bases from J, with 15 bases between. The CDR3 is CAWSLGALSSYEQYF. CDR3 nucleotide sequence: TGTGCCTGGAGCCTTGGGGCGCTGAGCTCCTACGAGCAGTACTTC.

This chain links TRBV5-6 with TRBJ1-3, with TRBD1 identical over 9 bases. CDR1 is SGHDT and CDR2 is YYEEEE in the germline V gene. CDR3 size: 15 residues. V dropped 4 bases and J dropped 4; count of bases not matched to a gene: 6. This chain's CDR3 is CASSLSGTGGNTIYF. DNA for the CDR3: TGTGCCAGCAGCCTATCCGGGACAGGGGGAAACACCATATATTTT.

V gene TRBV11-2 combines with J gene TRBJ2-1; weak D call: TRBD1 (5 bases). The V gene's germline CDR1 is SGHAT and CDR2 FQNNGV. The CDR3 spans 15 residues. V was trimmed by 3 bases and J by 7 bases, leaving 16 bases between them. CDR3 in DNA: TGTGCCAGCAGCTTGTCAGGGCTTCTTGTAAATGAGCAGTTCTTC. It is translated as CASSLSGLLVNEQFF.

This clone was seen once. The chain is built from TRBV2 and TRBJ2-1; no clear D. This CDR3 is built from 14 residues. V was shortened by 5 bases and J by 7 bases, with 15 bases between the two germline ends. Germline CDR1 and CDR2: SNHLY and FYNNEI. The CDR3 protein is CASSPIRTDNEQFF. Written as DNA, the CDR3 is TGTGCCAGCAGTCCTATAAGGACCGATAATGAGCAGTTCTTC.

V is TRBV5-1 and J is TRBJ2-3; a weak D match, TRBD2 (6 bases). V lost 4 bases, J lost 2 bases, and 8 bases lay in between. This CDR3 has 13 residues. The germline V gene has CDR1 SGHRS and CDR2 YFSETQ. The CDR3 loop reads CASSRTNTDTQYF. In DNA, the CDR3 is TGCGCCAGCAGCCGGACTAACACAGATACGCAGTATTTT.

Regarding this clone: Other DNA variants within this sample encode the same CDR3. This chain uses TRBV9 with TRBJ2-5, with D possibly being TRBD2 (5 bases). Germline CDR1 and CDR2: SGDLS and YYNGEE. The CDR3 length is 14 residues. Between the trimmed V and J ends, which lost 0 bases and 1 base, there was a span of 7 bases. CDR3: CASSVGRGQETQYF. In DNA form, the CDR3 reads TGTGCCAGCAGCGTAGGTCGGGGCCAAGAGACCCAGTACTTC.

The chain has TRBV7-2 and TRBJ1-6; D is perhaps TRBD1 (5 bases). V lost 2 bases and J lost 8, with 19 bases in between. The CDR3 runs 17 residues. Germline V gives CDR1 SGHTA, CDR2 FQGNSA. This chain's CDR3 is CASSLWRQSSGYSPLHF. The CDR3 DNA is TGTGCCAGCAGCTTATGGAGACAGTCGTCGGGGTATTCACCCCTCCACTTT.

Comment on this clone: Other DNA variants within this sample encode the same CDR3. V and J are TRBV5-4 and TRBJ2-1; D ambiguous. Trimming pared 0 bases from V and 4 bases from J, leaving 11 bases between. Per germline, CDR1 SGHNT and CDR2 YYREEE (reference sequence). This CDR3 is built from 15 residues. The CDR3: CASSLEGRSYNEQFF. The CDR3, as DNA: TGTGCCAGCAGCTTGGAGGGCCGATCGTACAATGAGCAGTTCTTC.

The genes are TRBV28 and TRBJ1-2; D possibly corresponds to TRBD1 (5 bases). The germline gives CDR1 MDHEN, CDR2 SYDVKM. V lost 3 bases, J lost 5 bases, and 13 bases lay in between. The CDR3 covers 14 residues. CDR3 loop: CASSLVPQGYGYTF. The CDR3 bases are TGTGCCAGCAGTTTGGTCCCGCAGGGTTATGGCTACACCTTC.

The chain employs TRBV6-4 and TRBJ2-3; no reliable D call. This CDR3 has 14 residues. Germline V gives CDR1 MRHNA, CDR2 SNTAGT. Trimming pared 6 bases from V and 2 bases from J, leaving 12 bases between. CDR3 sequence: CASRVNSLTDTQYF. The CDR3 nucleotides read TGTGCCAGCAGAGTGAACAGCCTCACAGATACGCAGTATTTT.

The chain uses TRBV28 and TRBJ2-6; no definite D call. Looked up from germline, CDR1 is MDHEN and CDR2 is SYDVKM. Between the trimmed V and J ends, which lost 6 bases and 3 bases, there was a span of 9 bases. This CDR3 spans 14 amino acids. CDR3 amino acids: CASSPLGGANVLTF. The DNA of the CDR3 is TGTGCCAGCAGCCCCCTCGGTGGGGCCAACGTCCTGACTTTC.

This chain joins TRBV7-2 and TRBJ2-6; D gene uncertain. Between the trimmed V and J ends, which lost 4 bases and 0 bases, there was a span of 7 bases. CDR3 size: 15 residues. CDR1 and CDR2 (germline): SGHTA, FQGNSA. This CDR3 is CASSSRSSGANVLTF. Written as DNA, the CDR3 is TGTGCCAGCAGCTCCAGGAGCTCTGGGGCCAACGTCCTGACTTTC. The variable domain in full, with the rest retrieved from reference TRBV7-2 and TRBJ2-6, is GAGVSQSPSNKVTEKGKDVELRCDPISGHTALYWYRQSLGQGLEFLIYFQGNSAPDKSGLPSDRFSAERTGGSVSTLTIQRTQQEDSAVYLCASSSRSSGANVLTFGAGSRLTVL.

This chain links TRBV10-3 with TRBJ1-1, with D maybe TRBD1 (6 bases). The CDR3 extends over 14 amino acids. Germline lookup yields CDR1 ENHRY and CDR2 SYGVKD. The ends were cut back, 3 bases at V and 1 base at J, with 9 bases in the middle. CDR3 sequence: CAISEVGGNTEAFF. The DNA of the CDR3 is TGTGCCATCAGTGAAGTAGGGGGGAACACTGAAGCTTTCTTT.

The gene calls are TRBV18 and TRBJ2-1; D unresolved. CDR3 length: 15 residues. Germline-derived CDR1 and CDR2 are KGHSH and LQKENI. With 0 bases removed from V and 6 bases from J, the gap between germline ends came to 12 bases. This CDR3 is CASSPPSASRNEQFF. The CDR3 bases are TGTGCCAGCTCACCACCTTCGGCCAGCCGCAATGAGCAGTTCTTC.